These T cell receptor beta chains were read from a single sample in a study of response to subunit inactivated influenza vaccine. MiXCR was run by TCRdb on the RT-PCR reads, yielding one entry per CDR3 protein. Seen here are about 180,000 distinct CDR3 sequences, roughly a tenth observed once, and the top ten hold roughly a third. The sample in question was CD8+ T cells sorted from PBMCs, obtained less than 30 months after vaccination. The origin of the receptors is a man between 50 and 69 years old who received an inactivated influenza vaccine. Each CDR3 is given without its conserved first and last residue. The listing skips clone size in some rows; elsewhere it reads once, few, many or a size class.

v_call	clone_size	j_call	cdr3_aa
TRBV11-2	.	TRBJ2-3	ASRDGQGASDTQY
TRBV4-3	few	TRBJ2-1	ASSQGLGLAVYNEQF
TRBV25-1	.	TRBJ2-1	ASSDFSYNEQF
TRBV6-5	few	TRBJ2-2	ASSYLTVEGHGELF
TRBV25-1	.	TRBJ2-1	ASSEGQGTYNEQF
TRBV25-1	few	TRBJ1-1	ASSVGDRTEAF
TRBV9	few	TRBJ2-7	ASSGEAIGEQY
TRBV19	.	TRBJ2-7	ASSPDHSSYEQY
TRBV6-5	few	TRBJ2-2	ASSYSAENTGELF
TRBV16	.	TRBJ2-7	ASSRGTGLNYEQY
TRBV20-1	many	TRBJ1-1	SARDRLTGFGTEAF
TRBV6-5	.	TRBJ2-2	ASGTGGELF
TRBV25-1	few	TRBJ1-4	ASSEWRGIDEKLF